This T cell receptor beta chain derives from a study of blood T cell repertoires in COVID-19. For the study at large: Samples taken during acute and convalescent COVID-19 were collected in the United States, Italy and Spain.

Participants came from roughly 25 US areas, aged roughly 18 to 89 years. The CDR3 has 14 amino acids. V was cut by 8 bases and J by 0 bases, with 13 bases left in between. Germline loops: CDR1 MNHEY, CDR2 SVGAGI. How the authors handled the data: Estimation of nucleated cell counts was performed using reference gene primer amplification. Assay used: immunoSEQ multiplex PCR; TCRdb lists only in-frame clones, some missing. V and J calls and clone size follow that table, whereas D and trimming were derived from the DNA. The sample includes approximately 260,000 clones, 86% of them seen just once. The receptor was isolated from a woman aged 40 to 50 with acute COVID-19. The rearrangement joins TRBV6-5 to TRBJ1-1; TRBD1 is a possible D gene (5 bases). Material: PBMCs or T cells enriched from blood (not recorded which). CDR3 in DNA: TGTGCCAGCGCGGAGGGGTTCATGAACACTGAAGCTTTCTTT. Translating gives CASAEGFMNTEAFF.